This T cell receptor (beta chain) originates from a study of T cell repertoires in cytomegalovirus infection. Study overall: HLA-B-restricted CMV epitopes that are well studied, plus recently identified HLA-C-restricted ones, were used by the study. Signatures in public TCR beta sequences pointed to both CMV infection and matching HLA type. Whole-study results and caveats: Public TCR beta family frequency separated CMV-and-HLA carriers, including in an independent cohort.

Germline V gene lookup returns CDR1 SEHNR and CDR2 FQNEAQ (reference sequence). Trimming pared 4 bases from V and 6 bases from J, leaving 9 bases between. CDR3 length equals 12 residues. A remark on this clonotype: The antigen is unknown.

TCRdb passed the reads through MiXCR, listing each CDR3 protein once. This table holds about 830,000 distinct CDR3 sequences, over 25% found once. This specimen consisted of cultured CD8+ T cells from PBMCs, obtained from culture after CMV antigen stimulation. This TCR derives from a human donor in good health (CMV status not recorded). Some clones in this sample may be carry-over from other donors' samples. V gene TRBV7-9 combines with J gene TRBJ2-5; D gene uncertain. CDR3 sequence reads: CASSSDWKTQYF. In DNA, the CDR3 is TGTGCCAGCAGCTCAGATTGGAAGACCCAGTACTTC.